This entry lists 23 T cell receptor beta chains sequenced from one sample in a study of T cells after yellow fever vaccination. MiXCR, run by TCRdb on the 5' RACE reads, gives a single entry per CDR3 protein. The table lists over 300,000 distinct CDR3 sequences, approximately 3.8% of them singletons, with roughly a quarter in the top ten. The specimen comprised PBMCs, sampled on the day of the yellow fever booster vaccination. The receptors come from a man aged 18 to 30 who received the YFV17D yellow fever vaccine.

In its sample, this clonotype was seen many times. The V call is TRBV5-6, the J call TRBJ2-3; D is perhaps TRBD1 (6 bases). The CDR3 has 15 amino acids. Trimming pared 0 bases from V and 6 bases from J, leaving 14 bases between. CDR1 SGHDT and CDR2 YYEEEE come from the germline V gene. In DNA form, the CDR3 reads TGTGCCAGCAGCTTGGTGGGGGCGCACGGGGATACGCAGTATTTT. This translates into CASSLVGAHGDTQYF.

This clonotype appeared many times. The genes are TRBV11-2 and TRBJ1-2; maybe TRBD1 (5 bases). Germline CDR1 reads SGHAT; CDR2 reads FQNNGV. CDR3 length equals 18 residues. The germline V and J ends were trimmed by 2 bases and 0 bases, with 19 bases remaining between them. The CDR3 region has the DNA TGTGCCAGCAGCTTATCCACCCGGTCGGGGCCAGCTAACTATGGCTACACCTTC. Translation: CASSLSTRSGPANYGYTF.

This clonotype has ten or more counts. The rearrangement joins TRBV7-9 to TRBJ2-2, with a weak D call TRBD1 (6 bases). The CDR3 totals 16 residues. Trimming cost V 5 bases and J 4 bases, with 17 bases left between them. Germline CDR1 SEHNR, CDR2 FQNEAQ (reference sequence). CDR3 in DNA: TGTGCCAGCAGCCGACCAACAGGGACCTCCACCGGGGAGCTGTTTTTT. Amino acids: CASSRPTGTSTGELFF.

This clonotype has at least ten counts. This chain links TRBV19 with TRBJ1-2; D gene unclear. Trimming cost V 3 bases and J 2 bases, with 10 bases left between them. Germline V lookup: CDR1 LNHDA, CDR2 SQIVND (reference sequence). This CDR3 has 14 amino acids. CDR3 amino acids: CASSISAANYGYTF. The CDR3 coding sequence is TGTGCCAGTAGTATCTCGGCAGCGAACTATGGCTACACCTTC.

There are many counts of this clonotype. The V call is TRBV20-1, the J call TRBJ2-3, with D possibly TRBD1 on 5 matching bases. CDR1 and CDR2 from the germline V gene are DFQATT and SNEGSKA (reference sequence). The CDR3 has 16 residues. V lost 0 bases to trimming and J lost 6 bases, with 19 bases between them. The CDR3 DNA reads as TGCAGTGCTAGAGATCAGGCAGGGTTGGAAGTGGATACGCAGTATTTT. This translates into CSARDQAGLEVDTQYF.

V and J are TRBV25-1 and TRBJ1-2; the D is unclear. This CDR3 region has 15 residues. V dropped 1 base and J dropped 0 bases, with 9 bases sitting between them. The V gene's germline CDR1 is MGHDK and CDR2 SYGVNS. The CDR3 DNA reads TGTGCCAGCAGTGAATGGGCAGGTCCTAACTATGGCTACACCTTC. Amino acid sequence: CASSEWAGPNYGYTF.

This clonotype was counted only a few times. The chain combines TRBV5-1 with TRBJ2-5; 10 bases are a match to TRBD1. The V gene end was trimmed by 3 bases and the J gene end by 5 bases; junction bases not matched to a gene: 7. This CDR3 is built from 15 residues. Germline CDR1 is SGHRS and CDR2 is YFSETQ. CDR3 sequence: CASSSGQGLEETQYF. Here the CDR3 DNA reads TGCGCCAGCAGCTCGGGACAGGGGTTAGAGGAGACCCAGTACTTC. The whole variable domain, remainder taken from reference TRBV5-1 and TRBJ2-5, is KAGVTQTPRYLIKTRGQQVTLSCSPISGHRSVSWYQQTPGQGLQFLFEYFSETQRNKGNFPGRFSGRQFSNSRSEMNVSTLELGDSALYLCASSSGQGLEETQYFGPGTRLLVL.

The gene calls are TRBV6-2 or TRBV6-3 and TRBJ2-1; TRBD2 agrees at 7 bases. J lost 8 bases, V lost 7 bases, and 11 bases had no gene match. This CDR3 spans 14 amino acids. Per the germline V gene, CDR1 is MNHEY and CDR2 is SVGEGT. CDR3 nucleotides: TGTGCCAGCACCATGGACGGGGGGTGGTATGAGCAGTTCTTC. It translates to CASTMDGGWYEQFF.

The chain uses TRBV15 and TRBJ2-3; 7 positions agree with TRBD1. Germline assignment: CDR1 LNHNV and CDR2 YYDKDF (reference sequence). V lost 3 bases and J lost 2; bases outside the gene matches: 5. The CDR3 consists of 15 residues. This chain's CDR3 is CATSSTGDHTDTQYF. CDR3 DNA: TGTGCCACCAGCAGTACAGGGGACCACACAGATACGCAGTATTTT. Filled out from reference TRBV15 and TRBJ2-3, the complete variable domain reads DAMVIQNPRYQVTQFGKPVTLSCSQTLNHNVMYWYQQKSSQAPKLLFHYYDKDFNNEADTPDNFQSRRPNTSFCFLDIRSPGLGDTAMYLCATSSTGDHTDTQYFGPGTRLTVL.

The V gene is TRBV19, the J gene TRBJ1-2; D unresolved. The CDR3 is 14 residues long. Germline CDR1 LNHDA, CDR2 SQIVND (reference sequence). The germline V and J ends were trimmed by 1 base and 8 bases, with 14 bases remaining between them. CDR3 loop: CASSIATENRGYTF. The CDR3 DNA sequence: TGTGCCAGTAGTATAGCTACGGAGAACAGAGGCTACACCTTC.

The sample holds a few counts of this clonotype. V and J are TRBV7-8 and TRBJ1-1, with D maybe TRBD1 (6 bases). The CDR3 covers 13 residues. Trimming removed 1 base at V and 7 bases at J, with 10 bases between. Germline-derived CDR1 and CDR2 are SGHVS and FQNEAQ. The CDR3 sequence: CASSLDREVEAFF. CDR3 DNA sequence: TGTGCCAGCAGCTTAGACAGGGAGGTTGAAGCTTTCTTT.

This clonotype has a handful of counts. The rearrangement uses TRBV24-1 and TRBJ2-2; D could derive from TRBD1 or TRBD2 (6 bases each). CDR3 length: 14 amino acids. Between the trimmed V and J ends, which lost 9 bases and 4 bases, there was a span of 14 bases. In germline, CDR1 is KGHDR, CDR2 SFDVKD. DNA of the CDR3: TGTGCCACCTCTACCGGGGGCGGCACCGGGGAGCTGTTTTTT. It specifies CATSTGGGTGELFF.

This clonotype was observed a few times. This chain connects TRBV5-1 to TRBJ2-1, with D perhaps TRBD1 or TRBD2 (6 bases each). The CDR3 is made up of 15 amino acids. The V end lost 0 bases, the J end lost 10 bases, and 17 bases lay between the germline ends. The germline V gene encodes CDR1 SGHRS and CDR2 YFSETQ. This CDR3 reads CASSLGDNRAGEQFF. As DNA, the CDR3 is TGCGCCAGCAGCTTGGGGGACAACAGGGCGGGAGAGCAGTTCTTC.

In this sample, this clonotype turned up a few times. V is TRBV9 and J is TRBJ2-7; D ambiguous. Germline lookup yields CDR1 SGDLS and CDR2 YYNGEE. The CDR3 runs to 15 residues. V was trimmed by 3 bases and J by 0 bases, leaving 13 bases between them. In nucleotides, the CDR3 is TGTGCCAGCAGCGCCTACCAGGAGAGCTCCTACGAGCAGTACTTC. It yields the protein CASSAYQESSYEQYF.

This clonotype was counted ten times or more. At one end, the junction sequence differs from germline, possibly due to a read error. This chain connects TRBV15 to TRBJ2-5; no reliable D call. The CDR3 spans 12 residues. Per the germline V gene, CDR1 is LNHNV and CDR2 is YYDKDF (reference sequence). The CDR3 protein is CATSRGGRVSNF. CDR3 in DNA: TGTGCCACCAGCAGGGGCGGCCGCGTCTCCAACTTC.

This clonotype was seen ten or more times. V usage is TRBV9 and J usage is TRBJ1-6; no clear D. Trimming removed 2 bases from V and 1 base from J, with 4 bases in between. Germline V gives CDR1 SGDLS, CDR2 YYNGEE. This CDR3 has 14 amino acids. The CDR3 is CASSVGSYNSPLHF. In nucleotides, the CDR3 is TGTGCCAGCAGCGTGGGGTCCTATAATTCACCCCTCCACTTT.

The chain is built from TRBV7-9 and TRBJ2-7, with TRBD1 matching over 9 bases. This CDR3 has 16 amino acids. With 5 bases clipped from V and 1 base from J, the junction kept 9 bases outside the gene matches. Germline lookup yields CDR1 SEHNR and CDR2 FQNEAQ (reference sequence). The CDR3 spells CASSGRTGGASYEQYF. The CDR3 DNA reads as TGTGCCAGCAGCGGACGTACAGGGGGCGCATCCTACGAGCAGTACTTC.

There are many counts of this clonotype. The chain carries TRBV5-1 and TRBJ2-3, with unresolved D. The CDR3 has 16 amino acids. Germline CDR1 is SGHRS and CDR2 is YFSETQ. The ends were cut back, 0 bases at V and 0 bases at J, with 11 bases in the middle. CDR3 coding DNA: TGCGCCAGCAGCTTGGCGGGCTGGTCTAGCACAGATACGCAGTATTTT. Its translation: CASSLAGWSSTDTQYF.

This clonotype showed up just a few times. V and J are TRBV13 and TRBJ1-1; D remains unclear. V lost 5 bases and J lost 5, with 9 bases in between. CDR1 PRHDT and CDR2 FYEKMQ come from the germline V gene (reference sequence). The CDR3 length is 12 residues. CDR3 in DNA: TGTGCCAGCAGCCCCCGGTGGACTGAAGCTTTCTTT. Encoded protein: CASSPRWTEAFF.

This clonotype was seen a few times. V is TRBV9 and J is TRBJ2-6; D gene uncertain. Looked up from germline, CDR1 is SGDLS and CDR2 is YYNGEE. CDR3 size: 17 residues. V lost 4 bases and J 4 bases, leaving 18 bases between the germline ends. The CDR3 DNA sequence: TGTGCCAGCAGCCCGATCCCTCTGCTCGCGGGGGCCAACGTCCTGACTTTC. Translation: CASSPIPLLAGANVLTF.

The rearrangement links TRBV2 to TRBJ2-2, with D maybe TRBD2 (7 bases). There are 15 residues in the CDR3. V was cut by 4 bases and J by 8 bases, with 17 bases left in between. Germline V lookup: CDR1 SNHLY, CDR2 FYNNEI. The CDR3 bases are TGTGCCAGCAGTGCATGCGGGGGCTCCTGGGGGGAGCTGTTTTTT. This encodes CASSACGGSWGELFF.

The table lists this clonotype with many counts. The chain joins TRBV27 to TRBJ1-5, with a tentative D call TRBD1 (5 bases). The CDR3 is 13 amino acids. From germline, CDR1 is MNHEY and CDR2 SMNVEV (reference sequence). The V gene lost 3 bases and the J gene lost 7 bases, with 10 bases spanning the gap. In nucleotides, the CDR3 is TGTGCCAGCAGTTTGGGTAGGGGACAGCCCCAGCATTTT. Translated: CASSLGRGQPQHF.

The table lists this clonotype with many counts. CDR3 in amino acids: CASSQHPTSGGQETQYF. As DNA, the CDR3 is TGCGCCAGCAGCCAACACCCGACTAGCGGGGGGCAAGAGACCCAGTACTTC. The gene calls are TRBV4-3 and TRBJ2-5, with 13 bases that match TRBD2. This CDR3 has 17 amino acids. Trimming took 2 bases from V and 2 from J; bases not matched to a gene: 5. The germline V gene has CDR1 LGHNA and CDR2 YSLEER.